This T cell receptor (beta chain) was captured by sequencing in a study of blood T cell repertoires in COVID-19. Study in general: The United States, Italy and Spain supplied acute and convalescent COVID-19 samples.

Between the trimmed V and J ends, which lost 6 bases and 7 bases, there was a span of 8 bases. This CDR3 has 11 residues. Germline CDR1 reads MNHEY; CDR2 reads SMNVEV (reference sequence). Authors' data handling: Cell counts per sample came from amplifying reference gene primers. Clones were read by immunoSEQ multiplex PCR, and TCRdb kept only the in-frame ones, dropping some. V, J and clone size are those of that table, while D and trimming were read from the DNA. The profile shows about 80,000 clones, over 75% of them singletons. In this sample, this clone turned up once. This chain uses TRBV27 with TRBJ2-3; a weak D match, TRBD1 (5 bases). The sequence came from a man older than 75 with acute or convalescent COVID-19. Sequenced: peripheral blood. CDR3 in amino acids: CASRKGNTQYF. CDR3 DNA: TGTGCCAGCAGGAAGGGGAATACGCAGTATTTT.